This T cell receptor beta chain emerged from a study of Graves' ophthalmopathy and Graves' hyperthyroidism. RNA transcripts yielded amplified TCR beta CDR3 regions. RT-PCR in the first round used HTBI primers; a second-round multiplex PCR followed. Each CDR3 protein is one row after TCRdb ran MiXCR on the multiplex PCR reads. Altogether some 750,000 distinct CDR3 sequences are present, about 44% being singletons, with the ten largest covering less than 55%. Germline V CDR1 and CDR2: SGHAT, FQNNGV. The CDR3 consists of 13 residues. This clonotype was recorded many times. One end of the junction varies from germline; a read error may be responsible.

The TCR sequence derives from an adult man with Graves' ophthalmopathy. The chain employs TRBV11-2 and TRBJ1-2, with 9 bases that match TRBD1. Sequencing used peripheral blood. CDR3 loop: CASTLTGGRGYTF. CDR3 nucleotides: TGTGCCAGCACCTTAACAGGGGGCAGGGGCTACACCTTC.